Listed below are T cell receptor beta chains from one sample, sequenced in a study of cytomegalovirus exposure and HLA in healthy donors. Sequencing was performed with immunoSEQ multiplex PCR; in TCRdb, only in-frame clones are kept and a portion is missing. This repertoire comprises under 200,000 clones; its ten largest clones make up about 0.79%. Sequenced material: PBMCs. Receptors were obtained from a woman aged 18 to 35 in good health and CMV-seropositive. The CDR3 runs from the conserved cysteine through the conserved F or W. Fields, in order: V gene, D gene, J gene, CDR3 protein, CDR3 DNA. A D gene is named only where the DNA matches it firmly.

>TRBV5-6|TRBD1|TRBJ1-2
CASSIDRVGGYTF
TGTGCCAGCAGCATCGACAGGGTGGGTGGCTACACCTTC
>TRBV6-7|TRBD1|TRBJ2-3
CASSYSGQGLGSTDTQYF
TGTGCCAGCAGTTACTCGGGACAGGGGTTAGGTTCCACAGATACGCAGTATTTT
>TRBV6-1|-|TRBJ1-2
CASSEGAGQVRGYTF
TGTGCCAGCAGTGAAGGGGCAGGGCAGGTGCGGGGCTACACCTTC
>TRBV11-2|-|TRBJ1-1
CASTPASLMNTEAFF
TGTGCCAGCACCCCAGCTAGTCTAATGAACACTGAAGCTTTCTTT
>TRBV16|TRBD1|TRBJ1-1
CASSPGGVWNTEAFF
TGTGCCAGCAGCCCAGGGGGAGTTTGGAACACTGAAGCTTTCTTT
>TRBV11-2|TRBD2|TRBJ2-3
CASSSWTSGVSTDTQYF
TGTGCCAGCAGCTCCTGGACTAGCGGGGTTAGCACAGATACGCAGTATTTT
>TRBV6-1|TRBD1|TRBJ2-7
CASTTRQGSGEQYF
TGTGCCAGCACCACCAGACAGGGGAGTGGCGAGCAGTACTTC
>TRBV5-1|-|TRBJ2-5
CASSLGAGKETQYF
TGCGCCAGCAGCTTGGGGGCAGGTAAAGAGACCCAGTACTTC
>TRBV29-1|-|TRBJ1-4
CSAGSIGEKLFF
TGCAGCGCAGGGTCTATAGGTGAAAAACTGTTTTTT
>TRBV5-1|TRBD1|TRBJ1-4
CASSLGQGDWNEKLFF
TGCGCCAGCAGCTTGGGGCAGGGGGACTGGAATGAAAAACTGTTTTTT
>TRBV28|TRBD2|TRBJ2-2
CASSFRLAGYTGELFF
TGTGCCAGCAGTTTTCGACTAGCGGGCTACACCGGGGAGCTGTTTTTT
>TRBV6-1|TRBD1|TRBJ1-2
CASSEAGQGFYGYTF
TGTGCCAGCAGTGAAGCGGGACAGGGATTTTATGGCTACACCTTC
>TRBV7-9|TRBD2|TRBJ2-2
CASSLRGGNTGELFF
TGTGCCAGCAGCTTGCGGGGGGGGAACACCGGGGAGCTGTTTTTT
>TRBV5-4|TRBD1|TRBJ1-2
CASSPGQGVNYGYTF
TGTGCCAGCAGCCCTGGACAGGGAGTAAACTATGGCTACACCTTC
>TRBV30|-|TRBJ2-3
CACTRGSTDTQYF
TGTGCCTGTACCCGGGGGAGCACAGATACGCAGTATTTT
>TRBV4-1|-|TRBJ2-3
CASSQGVTGWSDTQYF
TGCGCCAGCAGCCAAGGGGTAACAGGGTGGTCAGATACGCAGTATTTT